The next 29 T cell receptor beta chains were all read from a single sample in a study of blood T cell repertoires in COVID-19. Here immunoSEQ multiplex PCR was the method, and the copy in TCRdb shows in-frame clones only, minus some. Here the sample spans 210,000 or so clones, about 88% being singletons. The sequencing input was peripheral blood. The receptors were sampled from a woman aged 40-49 years who had recovered from COVID-19.

The chain employs TRBV3-1 (or the pseudogene TRBV3-2) and TRBJ1-2; a weak D match, TRBD1 (6 bases). Trimming shortened V by 5 bases and J by 4 bases, and 11 bases separated the two germline ends. The CDR3 runs 13 residues. Per germline, CDR1 LGHDT and CDR2 YNNKEL (reference sequence). Here the CDR3 DNA reads TGTGCCAGCAGCAACACAGGGACCTATGGCTACACCTTC. It encodes CASSNTGTYGYTF.

The chain recombines TRBV19 with TRBJ1-1; TRBD1 agrees at 8 bases. The CDR3 loop spans 14 amino acids. V trimming: 4 bases; J trimming: 5 bases; junction bases outside the gene matches: 6. Germline CDR1 is LNHDA and CDR2 is SQIVND (reference sequence). CDR3 DNA sequence: TGTGCCAGTAGTAGAGACAGGGGAAGGACTGAAGCTTTCTTT. Its translation is CASSRDRGRTEAFF.

This sequence joins TRBV27 and TRBJ2-7; possible D gene TRBD2, 6 bases. CDR3 length: 17 amino acids. Germline CDR1 and CDR2: MNHEY and SMNVEV (reference sequence). Trimming pared 6 bases from V and 0 bases from J, leaving 21 bases between. In nucleotides, the CDR3 is TGTGCCAGCAGATCTGTAGGTGGGGAGGTCCTCTCCTACGAGCAGTACTTC. It codes for CASRSVGGEVLSYEQYF.

This chain joins TRBV19 and TRBJ1-5, with D maybe TRBD1 (5 bases). The CDR3 is 15 residues long. V was pared by 6 bases and J by 0 bases, with 12 bases between. The germline CDR1 and CDR2 sequences are LNHDA and SQIVND (reference sequence). As DNA, the CDR3 is TGTGCCAGTAGCATACAGGATTATAGCAATCAGCCCCAGCATTTT. Encoded protein: CASSIQDYSNQPQHF. Full variable domain (missing parts from reference TRBV19 and TRBJ1-5): DGGITQSPKYLFRKEGQNVTLSCEQNLNHDAMYWYRQDPGQGLRLIYYSQIVNDFQKGDIAEGYSVSREKKESFPLTVTSAQKNPTAFYLCASSIQDYSNQPQHFGDGTRLSIL.

This clone was seen just once. This CDR3 is also generated by other DNA sequences in the sample. This rearrangement joins TRBV7-3 to TRBJ2-5; 7 bases are shared with TRBD2. Germline loops: CDR1 SGHTA, CDR2 FQGTGA. Unmatched junction bases numbered 8, after V lost 2 bases and J lost 5 bases. The CDR3 covers 15 residues. In DNA, the CDR3 is TGTGCCAGCAGCTTAGGGGGAGGGCCCAGGGAGACCCAGTACTTC. Translated: CASSLGGGPRETQYF.

The chain has TRBV5-6 and TRBJ2-7; 7 nucleotides agree with TRBD1. The J segment lost 3 bases and the V segment lost 7 bases, leaving 7 bases of the junction unmatched. From germline, CDR1 is SGHDT and CDR2 YYEEEE. The CDR3 contains 13 residues. CDR3 residues: CASAGTANYEQYF. CDR3 nucleotide sequence: TGTGCCAGCGCCGGGACAGCCAACTACGAGCAGTACTTC.

This clone came up once. This chain joins TRBV29-1 and TRBJ2-3; 8 nucleotides match TRBD2. Germline V gives CDR1 SQVTM, CDR2 ANQGSEA. V gave up 7 bases and J gave up 2 bases; unmatched junction bases: 17. The CDR3 consists of 17 residues. The CDR3 protein is CSALRREVIRTTDTQYF. CDR3 coding DNA: TGCAGCGCCCTGCGGCGGGAGGTGATTAGGACCACAGATACGCAGTATTTT.

J is TRBJ1-2 and V is TRBV10-3, with 7 bases fitting TRBD1. Germline CDR1 is ENHRY and CDR2 is SYGVKD. V lost 5 bases and J lost 6; bases outside the gene matches: 6. The CDR3 length is 13 residues. CDR3 sequence (DNA): TGTGCCATCAGTTCACAGGGGATGGATGGCTACACCTTC. Its translation is CAISSQGMDGYTF.

The gene calls are TRBV18 and TRBJ2-7; TRBD1 is a possible D gene (5 bases). The CDR3 covers 12 residues. The V and J ends lost 3 bases and 7 bases respectively, with 10 bases between them. The germline V gene encodes CDR1 KGHSH and CDR2 LQKENI. The CDR3: CASSPTKGEQYF. The CDR3 nucleotides are TGTGCCAGCTCACCCACCAAGGGGGAGCAGTACTTC.

The genes are TRBV18 and TRBJ2-1, with 10 bases matching TRBD1. The CDR3 spans 16 residues. V was pared by 2 bases and J by 6 bases, with 7 bases of the junction left unmatched. Germline V lookup: CDR1 KGHSH, CDR2 LQKENI. The CDR3 is CASSPTRDRGGNEQFF. In DNA, the CDR3 is TGTGCCAGCTCACCAACACGGGACAGGGGTGGCAATGAGCAGTTCTTC.

V is TRBV18 and J is TRBJ2-7; D is possibly TRBD2 (5 bases). CDR1 and CDR2 from the germline V gene are KGHSH and LQKENI. CDR3 length: 14 residues. V was clipped by 0 bases and J by 5 bases, with 11 bases between them. DNA for the CDR3: TGTGCCAGCTCACCACCGTCGGGGTTACACGAGCAGTACTTC. It is translated as CASSPPSGLHEQYF.

This sequence joins TRBV4-2 and TRBJ2-4; 7 bases line up with TRBD2. The CDR3 covers 17 residues. Per the germline V gene, CDR1 is LGHNA and CDR2 is YNFKEQ. The V gene end was trimmed by 4 bases and the J gene end by 0 bases; junction bases not matched to a gene: 9. The CDR3 region has the DNA TGTGCCAGCAGCCCCACCCCCGGGACTATAGCCAAAAACATTCAGTACTTC. This codes for CASSPTPGTIAKNIQYF.

This sequence joins TRBV19 and TRBJ2-1; a weak D match, TRBD1 (5 bases). From germline, CDR1 is LNHDA and CDR2 SQIVND (reference sequence). Trimming removed 3 bases at V and 12 bases at J, with 12 bases between. The CDR3 totals 12 residues. For the CDR3, the DNA is TGTGCCAGTAGTATTGGCAGGGTCAGGCAGTTCTTC. Translated: CASSIGRVRQFF. Complete variable domain (other parts from reference TRBV19 and TRBJ2-1): DGGITQSPKYLFRKEGQNVTLSCEQNLNHDAMYWYRQDPGQGLRLIYYSQIVNDFQKGDIAEGYSVSREKKESFPLTVTSAQKNPTAFYLCASSIGRVRQFFGPGTRLTVL.

Here the CDR3 DNA reads TGCGCCAGCAGCCAAGATAAATCCAGGGATGGGCAGTTCTTC. Amino acid sequence: CASSQDKSRDGQFF. The J gene is TRBJ2-1, the V gene TRBV4-1; D may be TRBD1 (5 bases). Germline lookup yields CDR1 MGHRA and CDR2 YSYEKL. V lost 0 bases and J 12 bases, leaving 15 bases between the germline ends. The CDR3 spans 14 residues.

This clone was found a few times. The V gene is TRBV29-1, the J gene TRBJ2-7, with 7 bases matching TRBD1. The CDR3 is made up of 13 amino acids. Germline loops: CDR1 SQVTM, CDR2 ANQGSEA. The V gene end was trimmed by 4 bases and the J gene end by 3 bases; junction bases not matched to a gene: 6. The CDR3 sequence is CSVAGTDRYEQYF. In DNA, the CDR3 is TGCAGCGTTGCCGGGACAGATCGCTACGAGCAGTACTTC.

The chain recombines TRBV9 with TRBJ1-1; 7 bases align to TRBD1. The CDR3 runs to 14 residues. V dropped 1 base and J dropped 6; count of bases not matched to a gene: 6. Germline V gene lookup returns CDR1 SGDLS and CDR2 YYNGEE. Written as DNA, the CDR3 is TGTGCCAGCAGCGTAATAGGTACAGGGGCTGAAGCTTTCTTT. Its translation: CASSVIGTGAEAFF.

This clone was counted ten times or more. The V call is TRBV6-1, the J call TRBJ1-2, with TRBD1 matching over 10 bases. Germline trimming cut 1 base from V and 4 bases from J; bases unmatched to any gene: 0. The CDR3 is 14 amino acids. The germline V gene encodes CDR1 MNHNS and CDR2 SASEGT. CDR3 residues: CASSEGTGGYGYTF. CDR3 coding DNA: TGTGCCAGCAGTGAAGGGACAGGGGGCTATGGCTACACCTTC.

V and J are TRBV30 and TRBJ1-4; a possible D gene is TRBD1 (6 bases). Per germline, CDR1 GTSNPN and CDR2 SVGIG (reference sequence). V was shortened by 3 bases and J by 1 base, with 9 bases between the two germline ends. The CDR3 contains 14 residues. CDR3 coding DNA: TGTGCCTGGAGCGTGACAGGAACTAATGAAAAACTGTTTTTT. Its protein is CAWSVTGTNEKLFF.

This clone was observed once. The chain carries TRBV6-5 and TRBJ2-7, with 8 bases fitting TRBD1. Trimming cost V 7 bases and J 2 bases; bases outside gene matches: 10. The germline V gene encodes CDR1 MNHEY and CDR2 SVGAGI. This CDR3 contains 15 residues. CDR3 in amino acids: CASIPFGTGPYEQYF. The CDR3 DNA reads as TGTGCCAGCATCCCCTTCGGGACAGGCCCCTACGAGCAGTACTTC.

The V gene is TRBV5-1, the J gene TRBJ2-5; TRBD2 is a possible D gene (6 bases). V was clipped by 3 bases and J by 7 bases, with 19 bases between them. The CDR3 is 15 residues long. Germline V gene sequence: CDR1 SGHRS, CDR2 YFSETQ. CDR3 amino acids: CASSSGLPTVGTQYF. CDR3 nucleotides: TGCGCCAGCAGCTCCGGACTACCCACCGTCGGGACCCAGTACTTC.

This chain uses TRBV24-1 with TRBJ2-7, with unresolved D. Germline V CDR1 and CDR2: KGHDR, SFDVKD. V was trimmed by 3 bases and J by 3 bases, leaving 5 bases between them. The CDR3 extends over 12 amino acids. CDR3 sequence: CATSDPNYEQYF. CDR3 nucleotides: TGTGCCACCAGTGATCCTAACTACGAGCAGTACTTC.

This chain uses TRBV30 with TRBJ2-7; TRBD2 agrees at 10 bases. Trimming at V came to 3 bases and at J to 2 bases, leaving 1 base not matched to a gene. Germline CDR1 is GTSNPN and CDR2 is SVGIG (reference sequence). The length of the CDR3 is 13 residues. The CDR3 DNA reads as TGTGCCTGGAGGCTAGCGGGAGCCTACGAGCAGTACTTC. Its protein product is CAWRLAGAYEQYF.

The chain employs TRBV10-3 and TRBJ2-3; TRBD2 matches at 16 bases. Germline values: CDR1 ENHRY, CDR2 SYGVKD. V dropped 6 bases and J dropped 1; count of bases not matched to a gene: 4. This CDR3 contains 17 residues. The CDR3 coding sequence is TGTGCCATCAGCCCGGGACTAGCGGGAGGGGGCACAGATACGCAGTATTTT. This sequence encodes CAISPGLAGGGTDTQYF.

This sequence joins TRBV30 and TRBJ2-3, with 7 bases matching TRBD1. Germline CDR1 and CDR2: GTSNPN and SVGIG (reference sequence). After removal of 1 base from V and 3 bases from J, the junction contained 4 bases not matched to a gene. This CDR3 spans 14 amino acids. The CDR3 DNA reads TGTGCCTGGAGTGGAGAACAGGGGACAGATACGCAGTATTTT. Its protein is CAWSGEQGTDTQYF.

The J gene is TRBJ1-1, the V gene TRBV30; D is unresolved. The CDR3 is made up of 13 amino acids. Trimming took 5 bases from V and 4 from J, leaving 14 bases between them. The germline V gene has CDR1 GTSNPN and CDR2 SVGIG (reference sequence). The CDR3 bases are TGTGCCTGGGAAAAGGATGGCGGCACTGAAGCTTTCTTT. It encodes CAWEKDGGTEAFF.

The CDR3 nucleotides read TGTGCCAGCAGTTTGGTAACCAGGGACACTGAAGCTTTCTTT. It specifies CASSLVTRDTEAFF. J is TRBJ1-1 and V is TRBV6-5; D might be TRBD1 (5 bases). The CDR3 totals 14 residues. Trimming removed 4 bases at V and 3 bases at J, with 12 bases between. The V gene's germline CDR1 is MNHEY and CDR2 SVGAGI.

This sequence joins TRBV19 and TRBJ2-5; 8 positions match TRBD1. This CDR3 is built from 13 residues. The V gene end was trimmed by 5 bases and the J gene end by 3 bases; junction bases not matched to a gene: 2. Germline-derived CDR1 and CDR2 are LNHDA and SQIVND (reference sequence). CDR3 DNA: TGTGCCAGTAGTGTACAGGGGGAAGAGACCCAGTACTTC. Translation: CASSVQGEETQYF.

The chain combines TRBV7-8 with TRBJ1-5, with 7 nucleotides matching TRBD1. The length of the CDR3 is 17 residues. The germline V gene encodes CDR1 SGHVS and CDR2 FQNEAQ. With V trimmed by 1 base and J by 3 bases, 9 bases remained unmatched. The CDR3 bases are TGTGCCAGCAGCTTAGTTCCTGCGACAGGGAACAATCAGCCCCAGCATTTT. Protein sequence: CASSLVPATGNNQPQHF.

V gene TRBV2 combines with J gene TRBJ2-6; TRBD1 aligns across 9 bases. This CDR3 has 20 residues. V was clipped by 7 bases and J by 4 bases; unmatched bases: 20. Germline V CDR1 and CDR2: SNHLY, FYNNEI. The CDR3 sequence: CASTGAATGGALPGANVLTF. CDR3 in DNA: TGTGCCAGCACCGGAGCGGCTACAGGGGGCGCTTTACCCGGGGCCAACGTCCTGACTTTC.